Following are 27 T cell receptor beta chains from one sample sequenced in a study of T cell responses to AZD1222 COVID-19 vaccine. Libraries were prepared by immunoSEQ multiplex PCR; TCRdb keeps only in-frame clonotypes and omits some of them. The sample holds 75,000 to 100,000 clones, roughly nine tenths seen once. Sequenced here: peripheral blood, sampled on day 0 of AZD1222 vaccination. These receptors all come from an adult in good health.

This clone was picked up a small number of times. CDR3 coding DNA: TGTGCCAGCAGGCCCGGGAGGAGGGACACTGAAGCTTTCTTT. Its protein product is CASRPGRRDTEAFF. This chain connects TRBV5-4 to TRBJ1-1; D not resolved. The CDR3 runs 14 residues. Trimming stripped 5 bases from V and 3 bases from J, with 14 bases between. Per germline, CDR1 SGHNT and CDR2 YYREEE (reference sequence).

The chain couples TRBV2 to TRBJ2-6; D is unclear. The germline V and J ends were trimmed by 5 bases and 0 bases, with 8 bases remaining between them. This CDR3 spans 15 amino acids. Germline loops: CDR1 SNHLY, CDR2 FYNNEI. The CDR3 loop reads CASSKESSGANVLTF. The CDR3 bases are TGTGCCAGCAGTAAAGAGAGCTCTGGGGCCAACGTCCTGACTTTC.

The DNA for the CDR3 is TGTGCCAGCAGCCGGACCTCTAGCACAGATACGCAGTATTTT. Residues: CASSRTSSTDTQYF. The V call is TRBV28, the J call TRBJ2-3, with D hard to call. Deletions cut 6 bases from V and 0 bases from J, with 10 bases between. Germline CDR1 MDHEN, CDR2 SYDVKM. The length of the CDR3 is 14 residues.

V is TRBV12-3 or TRBV12-4 and J is TRBJ2-4, with TRBD1 matching over 7 bases. Losses at the gene ends were 2 bases for V and 7 bases for J; bases not matched to a gene: 2. The CDR3 totals 13 residues. The CDR3 DNA reads as TGTGCCAGCAGTTTAACAGGGGAGAACATTCAGTACTTC. This translates into CASSLTGENIQYF.

The rearrangement links TRBV4-3 to TRBJ2-5, with unresolved D. Per the germline V gene, CDR1 is LGHNA and CDR2 is YSLEER. Trimming removed 1 base from V and 4 bases from J, with 7 bases in between. This CDR3 contains 13 residues. The CDR3 region has the DNA TGCGCCAGCAGCCAAGGTCGCCGAGAGACCCAGTACTTC. It encodes CASSQGRRETQYF.

This clone was recorded only once. The V and J genes are TRBV2 and TRBJ1-1; D gene unclear. V dropped 7 bases and J dropped 5 bases, with 14 bases sitting between them. The germline V gene has CDR1 SNHLY and CDR2 FYNNEI. The CDR3 is made up of 13 amino acids. Here the CDR3 reads CASNTGRETEAFF. For the CDR3, the DNA is TGTGCCAGCAACACCGGTAGGGAAACTGAAGCTTTCTTT.

V gene TRBV5-4 combines with J gene TRBJ2-7; 10 bases line up with TRBD1. Trimming cost V 4 bases and J 7 bases; bases outside gene matches: 11. The CDR3 is 15 residues long. CDR1 and CDR2 (germline): SGHNT, YYREEE (reference sequence). CDR3 sequence: CASSPSGTGAEEQYF. As DNA, the CDR3 is TGTGCCAGCAGCCCCTCCGGGACAGGGGCCGAGGAGCAGTACTTC.

The chain joins TRBV30 to TRBJ1-5, with 10 nucleotides matching TRBD1. This CDR3 has 17 residues. Germline assignment: CDR1 GTSNPN and CDR2 SVGIG (reference sequence). The trim removed 0 bases at V and 2 bases at J, leaving 7 bases unmatched. In DNA, the CDR3 is TGTGCCTGGAGTGTACGGGACAGGGGTTTGGGCAATCAGCCCCAGCATTTT. Its translation: CAWSVRDRGLGNQPQHF. Complete variable domain (other parts from reference TRBV30 and TRBJ1-5): SQTIHQWPATLVQPVGSPLSLECTVEGTSNPNLYWYRQAAGRGLQLLFYSVGIGQISSEVPQNLSASRPQDRQFILSSKKLLLSDSGFYLCAWSVRDRGLGNQPQHFGDGTRLSIL.

The V and J genes are TRBV3-1 (or the pseudogene TRBV3-2) and TRBJ1-1, with 8 bases fitting TRBD1. Per germline, CDR1 LGHDT and CDR2 YNNKEL (reference sequence). CDR3 length: 12 residues. With V trimmed by 8 bases and J by 7 bases, 6 bases remained unmatched. The CDR3 sequence is CASVRGRGEAFF. The CDR3 DNA reads as TGTGCCAGCGTCAGGGGGCGCGGTGAAGCTTTCTTT.

The genes are TRBV9 and TRBJ2-2, with 8 bases matching TRBD1. The CDR3 length is 15 residues. CDR1 is SGDLS and CDR2 is YYNGEE in the germline V gene. The V and J ends lost 3 bases and 5 bases, in that order; junction bases with no gene match: 6. CDR3 protein: CASSATGASTGELFF. The CDR3 bases are TGTGCCAGCAGCGCGACAGGGGCATCGACCGGGGAGCTGTTTTTT.

The chain carries TRBV2 and TRBJ1-1; 7 bases are a match to TRBD1. The CDR3 runs to 14 residues. Germline CDR1 and CDR2: SNHLY and FYNNEI. Trimming at V came to 6 bases and at J to 5 bases, leaving 9 bases not matched to a gene. CDR3 sequence reads: CASSYNRGLTEAFF. Written as DNA, the CDR3 is TGTGCCAGCAGCTACAACAGGGGATTAACTGAAGCTTTCTTT.

This chain joins TRBV7-6 and TRBJ2-3; 7 nucleotides align to TRBD2. In germline, CDR1 is SGHVS, CDR2 FNYEAQ. The CDR3 totals 19 residues. The J segment lost 2 bases and the V segment lost 2 bases, leaving 16 bases of the junction unmatched. In DNA form, the CDR3 reads TGTGCCAGCAGCTTAAGTTGGGTGGCTAGCGGCCCACACACAGATACGCAGTATTTT. It is translated as CASSLSWVASGPHTDTQYF.

J is TRBJ1-2 and V is TRBV18, with 7 positions matching TRBD1. Germline trimming cut 3 bases from V and 5 bases from J; bases unmatched to any gene: 12. From germline, CDR1 is KGHSH and CDR2 LQKENI. The CDR3 consists of 16 residues. The CDR3, as DNA: TGTGCCAGCTCACCCTATCCAGGGGGTGATTCTTATGGCTACACCTTC. It encodes CASSPYPGGDSYGYTF.

J is TRBJ2-3 and V is TRBV2, with 7 bases that match TRBD1. The germline gives CDR1 SNHLY, CDR2 FYNNEI. This CDR3 region has 13 residues. J gave up 4 bases and V 10 bases, and 8 bases lay outside the gene matches. In DNA form, the CDR3 reads TGTGCCACGACAGGGTATTGGGCAGATACGCAGTATTTT. It specifies CATTGYWADTQYF. The entire variable domain, with the rest obtained from reference TRBV2 and TRBJ2-3, is as follows: EPEVTQTPSHQVTQMGQEVILRCVPISNHLYFYWYRQILGQKVEFLVSFYNNEISEKSEIFDDQFSVERPDGSNFTLKIRSTKLEDSAMYFCATTGYWADTQYFGPGTRLTVL.

The chain recombines TRBV19 with TRBJ2-2; 8 positions match TRBD2. From germline, CDR1 is LNHDA and CDR2 SQIVND (reference sequence). The J segment lost 5 bases and the V segment lost 4 bases, leaving 9 bases of the junction unmatched. The CDR3 totals 16 residues. The CDR3 loop is CASSTPGTRLTGELFF. CDR3 nucleotides: TGTGCCAGTAGTACCCCTGGGACTAGGTTAACCGGGGAGCTGTTTTTT.

This chain joins TRBV6-1 and TRBJ1-5; D gene unclear. The CDR3 sequence is 13 residues long. Germline V gene data show CDR1 as MNHNS and CDR2 as SASEGT. With 2 bases removed from V and 1 base from J, the gap between germline ends came to 3 bases. CDR3 nucleotides: TGTGCCAGCAGTGAACAGAGCAATCAGCCCCAGCATTTT. Protein: CASSEQSNQPQHF.

The chain recombines TRBV30 with TRBJ2-5, with D possibly being TRBD2 (5 bases). Trimming took off 1 base at V and 4 bases at J, with 10 bases between the two ends. CDR3 length: 13 residues. CDR1 is GTSNPN, CDR2 SVGIG, per germline (reference sequence). The CDR3 DNA reads as TGTGCCTGGAGTGCCCCCGGGGTAGAGACCCAGTACTTC. Translated, it gives CAWSAPGVETQYF.

This clone was seen a single time. This sequence joins TRBV5-6 and TRBJ2-1; D may be TRBD2 (7 bases). The CDR3 is made up of 15 amino acids. The ends were cut back, 3 bases at V and 8 bases at J, with 18 bases in the middle. Germline CDR1 and CDR2: SGHDT and YYEEEE. This CDR3 reads CASSWRGRGADEQFF. The CDR3 DNA reads TGTGCCAGCAGCTGGAGGGGCCGGGGGGCAGATGAGCAGTTCTTC. Supplemented by reference TRBV5-6 and TRBJ2-1, the full variable domain reads DAGVTQSPTHLIKTRGQQVTLRCSPKSGHDTVSWYQQALGQGPQFIFQYYEEEERQRGNFPDRFSGHQFPNYSSELNVNALLLGDSALYLCASSWRGRGADEQFFGPGTRLTVL.

This chain links TRBV9 with TRBJ2-3, with a possible D match to TRBD2 (6 bases). CDR1 is SGDLS, CDR2 YYNGEE, per germline. V shed 3 bases and J shed 9 bases, with 23 bases lying between them. The CDR3 covers 16 residues. The CDR3 nucleotides read TGTGCCAGCAGCGGGGGACTTGGAGGTCGTCTGGAAACGCAGTATTTT. This encodes CASSGGLGGRLETQYF.

This clone was recorded once. This chain joins TRBV3-1 (or the pseudogene TRBV3-2) and TRBJ2-7; D gene unclear. The CDR3 loop spans 12 amino acids. The germline V and J ends were trimmed by 2 bases and 2 bases, with 4 bases remaining between them. Per the germline V gene, CDR1 is LGHDT and CDR2 is YNNKEL (reference sequence). This CDR3 reads CASSQTTYEQYF. DNA of the CDR3: TGTGCCAGCAGCCAAACGACCTACGAGCAGTACTTC.

This chain uses TRBV7-2 with TRBJ1-6; 12 bases map to TRBD1. V trimming: 5 bases; J trimming: 7 bases; junction bases outside the gene matches: 6. The germline V gene has CDR1 SGHTA and CDR2 FQGNSA. The CDR3 sequence is 16 residues long. The CDR3 is CASSTGQGAGNSPLHF. CDR3 nucleotides: TGTGCCAGCAGCACGGGACAGGGGGCTGGAAATTCACCCCTCCACTTT.

The chain couples TRBV11-2 to TRBJ1-1, with D maybe TRBD1 (6 bases). Trimming took off 5 bases at V and 4 bases at J, with 14 bases between the two ends. From germline, CDR1 is SGHAT and CDR2 FQNNGV. The CDR3 sequence is 14 residues long. In DNA, the CDR3 is TGTGCCAGCAGCAGGGGGGGGATCGGCACTGAAGCTTTCTTT. This sequence encodes CASSRGGIGTEAFF.

The genes are TRBV6-5 and TRBJ1-2; tentatively, D is TRBD1 (5 bases). The germline CDR1 and CDR2 sequences are MNHEY and SVGAGI. The CDR3 has 13 residues. Trimming stripped 5 bases from V and 4 bases from J, with 11 bases between. The CDR3: CASSRGGSYGYTF. The CDR3 region has the DNA TGTGCCAGCAGTAGGGGAGGGAGCTATGGCTACACCTTC.

This clone appeared a single time. CDR3 sequence (DNA): TGCGCCAGCAGCCAAGATCGTGGGAGTAACACCGGGGAGCTGTTTTTT. This gives the protein CASSQDRGSNTGELFF. The V and J genes are TRBV4-3 and TRBJ2-2; D may be TRBD2 (5 bases). CDR1 and CDR2 from the germline V gene are LGHNA and YSLEER. The CDR3 has 16 amino acids. The V and J ends lost 0 bases and 2 bases respectively, with 10 bases between them.

This clone was seen a single time. CDR3: CASSPSQGGSGNTIYF. DNA of the CDR3: TGTGCCAGCTCACCGTCGCAGGGGGGCTCTGGAAACACCATATATTTT. The gene calls are TRBV18 and TRBJ1-3; TRBD1 matches at 7 bases. The CDR3 contains 16 residues. CDR1 and CDR2 (germline): KGHSH, LQKENI. Trimming at V came to 3 bases and at J to 0 bases, leaving 5 bases not matched to a gene.

The chain uses TRBV12-3 or TRBV12-4 and TRBJ1-1, with 8 positions matching TRBD1. The CDR3 consists of 13 residues. Unmatched junction bases numbered 3, after V lost 6 bases and J lost 3 bases. CDR3 nucleotides: TGTGCCAGCAGCTGGACAGGGCACACTGAAGCTTTCTTT. Translated: CASSWTGHTEAFF.

V usage is TRBV6-5 and J usage is TRBJ1-1; D possibly corresponds to TRBD1 (6 bases). V was shortened by 5 bases and J by 5 bases, with 18 bases between the two germline ends. This CDR3 comprises 15 residues. Germline assignment: CDR1 MNHEY and CDR2 SVGAGI. CDR3 sequence reads: CASSHGGHVLTEAFF. CDR3 bases: TGTGCCAGCAGTCACGGGGGACATGTGTTGACTGAAGCTTTCTTT.